This entry lists 18 T cell receptor beta chains sequenced from one sample in a study of T cell responses to AZD1222 COVID-19 vaccine. TCRdb's table, derived via immunoSEQ multiplex PCR, lists solely in-frame clones and lacks some. The table includes roughly 67,000 clones, approximately 90% detected once. This specimen was peripheral blood, taken 28 days after the second AZD1222 dose. These receptors came from an adult who received the AZD1222 COVID-19 vaccine.

In DNA form, the CDR3 reads TGTGCCAGCAGAAAACGACAGGGGACGGAGAGCAATCAGCCCCAGCATTTT. As protein: CASRKRQGTESNQPQHF. The rearrangement links TRBV28 to TRBJ1-5, with 8 bases lining up with TRBD1. The junction had 11 bases not matched to a gene; V was cut back by 6 bases and J by 1 base. The CDR3 length is 17 residues. From germline, CDR1 is MDHEN and CDR2 SYDVKM. The variable domain in full, with the rest retrieved from reference TRBV28 and TRBJ1-5, is DVKVTQSSRYLVKRTGEKVFLECVQDMDHENMFWYRQDPGLGLRLIYFSYDVKMKEKGDIPEGYSVSREKKERFSLILESASTNQTSMYLCASRKRQGTESNQPQHFGDGTRLSIL.

The rearrangement joins TRBV6-4 to TRBJ2-1; tentative D call: TRBD2 (5 bases). In germline, CDR1 is MRHNA, CDR2 SNTAGT. V was trimmed by 2 bases and J by 2 bases, leaving 10 bases between them. The CDR3 is made up of 15 amino acids. The CDR3 DNA follows: TGTGCCAGCAGTGACGAGGGTTCCACCTACAATGAGCAGTTCTTC. Its protein is CASSDEGSTYNEQFF.

J is TRBJ2-1 and V is TRBV7-9; no clear D gene. The germline V gene encodes CDR1 SEHNR and CDR2 FQNEAQ (reference sequence). The CDR3 extends over 14 amino acids. V was pared by 4 bases and J by 6 bases, with 13 bases between. CDR3 region: CASSSRSSVNEQFF. Here the CDR3 DNA reads TGTGCCAGCAGCTCGAGGAGTTCGGTCAATGAGCAGTTCTTC.

The chain has TRBV5-1 and TRBJ1-1; D ambiguous. The germline V gene has CDR1 SGHRS and CDR2 YFSETQ. The V end was cut by 3 bases, the J end by 1 base, with 4 bases between. This CDR3 region has 12 residues. The CDR3: CASSSKNTEAFF. CDR3 nucleotides: TGCGCCAGCAGCTCCAAGAACACTGAAGCTTTCTTT.

The rearrangement uses TRBV7-2 and TRBJ1-5; D uncertain. The germline V gene has CDR1 SGHTA and CDR2 FQGNSA. The V end lost 1 base, the J end lost 3 bases, and 4 bases lay between the germline ends. The CDR3 loop spans 13 amino acids. Here the CDR3 reads CASSLGPNQPQHF. CDR3 nucleotide sequence: TGTGCCAGCAGCTTAGGACCCAATCAGCCCCAGCATTTT.

The chain joins TRBV10-1 to TRBJ2-5; no firm D call. The V end was cut by 3 bases, the J end by 0 bases, with 11 bases between. Germline V gene data show CDR1 as WNHNN and CDR2 as SYGVQD (reference sequence). The CDR3 length is 15 residues. The CDR3 bases are TGCGCCAGCAGTGACAGTTGCAGTTACCAAGAGACCCAGTACTTC. Encoded protein: CASSDSCSYQETQYF.

J is TRBJ1-5 and V is TRBV6-6; weak D call: TRBD1 (6 bases). Germline CDR1 MNHNY, CDR2 SVGAGI (reference sequence). Between the trimmed V and J ends, which lost 5 bases and 3 bases, there was a span of 14 bases. This CDR3 region has 15 residues. As DNA, the CDR3 is TGTGCCAGCAGTCTTCCGACAGGCAACAATCAGCCCCAGCATTTT. This sequence encodes CASSLPTGNNQPQHF.

The chain couples TRBV7-2 to TRBJ2-2, with a possible D match to TRBD1 (6 bases). CDR3 length: 16 amino acids. Germline CDR1 reads SGHTA; CDR2 reads FQGNSA. V was trimmed by 6 bases and J by 2 bases, leaving 16 bases between them. The CDR3, as DNA: TGTGCCAGCAGTTCACCAAGACAGGCCAACACCGGGGAGCTGTTTTTT. Its translation is CASSSPRQANTGELFF.

For the CDR3, the DNA is TGCAGCGTTGCCCAGGGGGCTGGGACTGAAGCTTTCTTT. Encoded protein: CSVAQGAGTEAFF. The chain joins TRBV29-1 to TRBJ1-1; 8 nucleotides match TRBD1. Unmatched junction bases numbered 6, after V lost 4 bases and J lost 5 bases. The CDR3 spans 13 residues. CDR1 and CDR2 (germline): SQVTM, ANQGSEA.

The rearrangement links TRBV5-5 to TRBJ1-5, with 7 bases fitting TRBD1. Germline values: CDR1 SGHKS, CDR2 YYEKEE (reference sequence). Trimming cost V 2 bases and J 0 bases; bases outside gene matches: 17. The CDR3 runs 20 residues. The CDR3 DNA sequence: TGTGCCAGCAGCTTTTACTGGTCAACCGGGGACAGTTATAGCAATCAGCCCCAGCATTTT. Translating it yields CASSFYWSTGDSYSNQPQHF.

This clone has a handful of counts. The rearrangement uses TRBV6-5 and TRBJ2-7; D is perhaps TRBD1 or TRBD2 (5 bases each). V was pared by 2 bases and J by 1 base, with 9 bases between. This CDR3 has 14 amino acids. From germline, CDR1 is MNHEY and CDR2 SVGAGI. As DNA, the CDR3 is TGTGCCAGCAGTTACCGGGGCCGTTCCTACGAGCAGTACTTC. Its translation: CASSYRGRSYEQYF.

The chain employs TRBV5-1 and TRBJ2-5, with a weak D call TRBD1 (5 bases). V was clipped by 0 bases and J by 0 bases, with 6 bases between them. In germline, CDR1 is SGHRS, CDR2 YFSETQ. The CDR3 runs to 14 residues. The CDR3 protein is CASSLEGHQETQYF. Here the CDR3 DNA reads TGCGCCAGCAGCTTGGAGGGGCACCAAGAGACCCAGTACTTC. The variable domain in full, with the rest retrieved from reference TRBV5-1 and TRBJ2-5, is KAGVTQTPRYLIKTRGQQVTLSCSPISGHRSVSWYQQTPGQGLQFLFEYFSETQRNKGNFPGRFSGRQFSNSRSEMNVSTLELGDSALYLCASSLEGHQETQYFGPGTRLLVL.

The chain joins TRBV3-1 (or the pseudogene TRBV3-2) to TRBJ2-7; 9 nucleotides agree with TRBD2. CDR3 length: 14 residues. V lost 1 base to trimming and J lost 2 bases; unmatched junction nucleotides: 0. Germline-derived CDR1 and CDR2 are LGHDT and YNNKEL (reference sequence). The CDR3 sequence: CASSQGLAAYEQYF. CDR3 bases: TGTGCCAGCAGCCAAGGACTAGCGGCCTACGAGCAGTACTTC.

The gene calls are TRBV19 and TRBJ2-7; possibly TRBD1 for D (5 bases). This CDR3 has 14 residues. Looked up from germline, CDR1 is LNHDA and CDR2 is SQIVND (reference sequence). V lost 3 bases, J lost 3 bases, and 12 bases lay in between. This CDR3 is CASSIQGYGYEQYF. CDR3 DNA: TGTGCCAGTAGTATTCAGGGATATGGCTACGAGCAGTACTTC.

The chain combines TRBV11-2 with TRBJ2-1, with D possibly being TRBD2 (6 bases). The CDR3 runs to 13 residues. Per the germline V gene, CDR1 is SGHAT and CDR2 is FQNNGV. Trimming stripped 1 base from V and 10 bases from J, with 11 bases between. The CDR3 spells CASSLAGGREQFF. Written as DNA, the CDR3 is TGTGCCAGCAGCTTAGCCGGGGGTAGGGAGCAGTTCTTC.

This chain connects TRBV9 to TRBJ2-3, with 7 bases fitting TRBD1. After removal of 0 bases from V and 8 bases from J, the junction contained 6 bases not matched to a gene. In germline, CDR1 is SGDLS, CDR2 YYNGEE. The CDR3 consists of 14 residues. CDR3 DNA sequence: TGTGCCAGCAGCGTAGAGCTAGGGGACAGTACGCAGTATTTT. It yields the protein CASSVELGDSTQYF.

V is TRBV27 and J is TRBJ2-3; TRBD1 matches 7 bases. J lost 2 bases, V lost 2 bases, and 4 bases had no gene match. This CDR3 contains 15 residues. In germline, CDR1 is MNHEY, CDR2 SMNVEV (reference sequence). As DNA, the CDR3 is TGTGCCAGCAGTTTAGAGGGGGCTTCCACAGATACGCAGTATTTT. Protein product: CASSLEGASTDTQYF.

This clone was picked up one time. This chain links TRBV2 with TRBJ2-5; D ambiguous. This CDR3 region has 15 residues. The V and J ends lost 3 bases and 9 bases respectively, with 20 bases between them. Germline V lookup: CDR1 SNHLY, CDR2 FYNNEI. CDR3 bases: TGTGCCAGCAGTGATTCTACCTTATGGCGAGGAGCCCAGTACTTC. It specifies CASSDSTLWRGAQYF.